The 13 T cell receptor beta chains below were found in one sample sequenced in a study of blood T cell repertoires in COVID-19. Using immunoSEQ multiplex PCR, the repertoire was profiled, and TCRdb retains in-frame clones only, with some absent. Of 300,000 or so clones in the sample, 80% to 90% were seen once. The sample taken for sequencing was peripheral blood. These receptor sequences come from a woman aged 40 to 55 who had recovered from COVID-19.

The rearrangement joins TRBV5-3 to TRBJ1-1; possible D gene TRBD1, 5 bases. TRBV5-3 is placed among ORFs of uncertain function. Trimming stripped 9 bases from V and 2 bases from J, with 17 bases between. The CDR3 is made up of 14 amino acids. The CDR3 region is CATELQGKNTEAFF. The CDR3 region has the DNA TGTGCCACCGAATTGCAGGGAAAAAACACTGAAGCTTTCTTT.

There are a few counts of this clone. This chain connects TRBV7-2 to TRBJ1-5; D is ambiguous. The CDR3 loop spans 13 amino acids. V lost 1 base, J lost 3 bases, and 4 bases lay in between. Per germline, CDR1 SGHTA and CDR2 FQGNSA. CDR3 nucleotide sequence: TGTGCCAGCAGCTTAGGGGCCAATCAGCCCCAGCATTTT. This sequence encodes CASSLGANQPQHF.

J is TRBJ1-1 and V is TRBV19; D unresolved. V shed 3 bases and J shed 0 bases, with 5 bases lying between them. From germline, CDR1 is LNHDA and CDR2 SQIVND (reference sequence). This CDR3 region has 13 residues. CDR3 protein: CASSIYVNTEAFF. The CDR3, as DNA: TGTGCCAGTAGTATTTATGTGAACACTGAAGCTTTCTTT.

The V call is TRBV5-1, the J call TRBJ2-3; D might be TRBD2 (5 bases). The CDR3 contains 15 residues. CDR1 and CDR2 from the germline V gene are SGHRS and YFSETQ. Trimming left V 5 bases short and J 0 bases short, with 13 bases between. DNA of the CDR3: TGCGCCAGCAGGTTCGGGCGGGCAAGCACAGATACGCAGTATTTT. Residues: CASRFGRASTDTQYF. Supplemented by reference TRBV5-1 and TRBJ2-3, the full variable domain reads KAGVTQTPRYLIKTRGQQVTLSCSPISGHRSVSWYQQTPGQGLQFLFEYFSETQRNKGNFPGRFSGRQFSNSRSEMNVSTLELGDSALYLCASRFGRASTDTQYFGPGTRLTVL.

This clone has just a few counts. The V gene is TRBV4-1, the J gene TRBJ1-2; 7 nucleotides match TRBD1. After removal of 4 bases from V and 8 bases from J, the junction contained 10 bases not matched to a gene. The CDR3 loop spans 14 amino acids. Germline V lookup: CDR1 MGHRA, CDR2 YSYEKL. The CDR3 is CASSLTGSGLGYTF. CDR3 coding DNA: TGCGCCAGCAGCCTGACAGGGTCGGGCTTAGGCTACACCTTC.

The rearrangement links TRBV13 to TRBJ2-7, with 8 positions matching TRBD1. Per the germline V gene, CDR1 is PRHDT and CDR2 is FYEKMQ (reference sequence). With 6 bases clipped from V and 6 bases from J, the junction kept 10 bases outside the gene matches. The CDR3 consists of 14 residues. The CDR3 reads CASSPIFRGPEQYF. In DNA form, the CDR3 reads TGTGCCAGCAGTCCGATCTTCAGGGGGCCCGAGCAGTACTTC.

Only a few counts were recorded for this clone. This rearrangement joins TRBV4-1 to TRBJ1-1; D unresolved. V was cut by 6 bases and J by 5 bases, with 7 bases left in between. The CDR3 runs to 11 residues. Germline loops: CDR1 MGHRA, CDR2 YSYEKL. In nucleotides, the CDR3 is TGCGCCAGCAGGGCCCCGACTGAAGCTTTCTTT. Translated: CASRAPTEAFF.

V gene TRBV7-2 combines with J gene TRBJ2-7, with 9 nucleotides matching TRBD2. Germline V gene lookup returns CDR1 SGHTA and CDR2 FQGNSA. There are 15 residues in the CDR3. V dropped 2 bases and J dropped 6; count of bases not matched to a gene: 8. The CDR3 DNA reads TGTGCCAGCAGCTTATCAACTAGCGGGTTCTTCGAGCAGTACTTC. Translated: CASSLSTSGFFEQYF.

The V gene is TRBV2, the J gene TRBJ2-5; D is uncertain. The CDR3 length is 12 residues. Between the trimmed V and J ends, which lost 5 bases and 0 bases, there was a span of 4 bases. The germline V gene has CDR1 SNHLY and CDR2 FYNNEI. The CDR3 here is CASSPYQETQYF. Here the CDR3 DNA reads TGTGCCAGCAGTCCGTACCAAGAGACCCAGTACTTC.

V and J are TRBV6-5 and TRBJ1-1; 8 positions agree with TRBD1. The CDR3 runs 16 residues. J gave up 4 bases and V 0 bases, and 7 bases lay outside the gene matches. Germline values: CDR1 MNHEY, CDR2 SVGAGI. In nucleotides, the CDR3 is TGTGCCAGCAGTTACTCGAGGACAGGGTGGATCACTGAAGCTTTCTTT. Translation: CASSYSRTGWITEAFF.

The chain uses TRBV4-3 and TRBJ1-1; TRBD1 matches at 8 bases. The CDR3 spans 14 residues. The germline V gene encodes CDR1 LGHNA and CDR2 YSLEER. The J segment lost 3 bases and the V segment lost 4 bases, leaving 4 bases of the junction unmatched. As DNA, the CDR3 is TGCGCCAGCAGCCTGCAGGGGGCGGACACTGAAGCTTTCTTT. Protein product: CASSLQGADTEAFF.

This rearrangement joins TRBV14 to TRBJ2-2, with a tentative D call TRBD1 (6 bases). With 4 bases removed from V and 0 bases from J, the gap between germline ends came to 12 bases. CDR3 size: 16 residues. In germline, CDR1 is SGHDN, CDR2 FVKESK. The CDR3 region is CASSPQGFANTGELFF. In DNA form, the CDR3 reads TGTGCCAGCAGCCCCCAGGGGTTCGCGAACACCGGGGAGCTGTTTTTT.

This clone was seen only once. The chain recombines TRBV15 with TRBJ1-1; D gene ambiguous. This CDR3 is 13 amino acids long. The V end was cut by 1 base, the J end by 8 bases, with 11 bases between. Germline V lookup: CDR1 LNHNV, CDR2 YYDKDF (reference sequence). The CDR3 nucleotides are TGTGCCACCAGCAGAGTCATGGCGGGGGAAGCTTTCTTT. Its translation: CATSRVMAGEAFF.